This T cell receptor (beta chain) was captured in a study of shared clonotypes between healthy human individuals. Sequencing used immunoSEQ multiplex PCR; TCRdb keeps in-frame clones, though not all of them. The repertoire holds hundreds of thousands of clones, 74% seen once, with around 1.6% in the top ten. V lost 6 bases and J lost 0, with 18 bases in between. From germline, CDR1 is SNHLY and CDR2 FYNNEI. The CDR3 is 16 amino acids. The receptor's source is a woman in her 30s in good health. The specimen was memory CD4+ T cells sorted from blood. The subset was: CD45RA-negative fraction. The chain combines TRBV2 with TRBJ2-7; D is possibly TRBD2 (6 bases). Written as DNA, the CDR3 is TGTGCCAGCAGCGGCTCCCTTGGACTAACCTCCTACGAGCAGTACTTC. Its protein product is CASSGSLGLTSYEQYF.